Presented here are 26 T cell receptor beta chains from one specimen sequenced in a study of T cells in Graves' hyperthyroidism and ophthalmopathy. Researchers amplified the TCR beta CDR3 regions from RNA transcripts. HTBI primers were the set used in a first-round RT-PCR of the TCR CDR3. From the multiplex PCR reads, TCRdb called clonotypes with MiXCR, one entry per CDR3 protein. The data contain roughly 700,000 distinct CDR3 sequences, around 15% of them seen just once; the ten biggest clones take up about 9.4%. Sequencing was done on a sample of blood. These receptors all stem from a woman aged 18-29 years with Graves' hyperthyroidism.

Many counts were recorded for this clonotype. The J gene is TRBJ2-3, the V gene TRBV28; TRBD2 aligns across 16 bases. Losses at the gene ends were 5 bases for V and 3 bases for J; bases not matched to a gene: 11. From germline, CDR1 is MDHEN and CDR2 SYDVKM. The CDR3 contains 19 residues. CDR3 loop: CASSPLGLAGGPGTDTQYF. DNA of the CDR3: TGTGCCAGCAGTCCCCTGGGACTAGCGGGAGGGCCGGGGACAGATACGCAGTATTTT.

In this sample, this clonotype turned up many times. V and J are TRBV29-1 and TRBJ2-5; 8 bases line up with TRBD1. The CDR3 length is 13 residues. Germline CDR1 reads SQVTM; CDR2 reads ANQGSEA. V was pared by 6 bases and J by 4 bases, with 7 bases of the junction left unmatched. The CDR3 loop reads CSVDRGGGETQYF. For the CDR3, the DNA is TGCAGCGTCGACAGGGGAGGAGGAGAGACCCAGTACTTC. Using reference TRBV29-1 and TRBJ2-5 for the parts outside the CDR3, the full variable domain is SAVISQKPSRDICQRGTSLTIQCQVDSQVTMMFWYRQQPGQSLTLIATANQGSEATYESGFVIDKFPISRPNLTFSTLTVSNMSPEDSSIYLCSVDRGGGETQYFGPGTRLLVL.

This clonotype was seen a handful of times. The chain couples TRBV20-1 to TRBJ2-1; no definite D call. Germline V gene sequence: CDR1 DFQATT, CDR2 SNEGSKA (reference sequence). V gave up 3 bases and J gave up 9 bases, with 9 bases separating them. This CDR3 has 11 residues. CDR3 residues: CSASGHGEQFF. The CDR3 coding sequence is TGCAGTGCTAGCGGGCACGGTGAGCAGTTCTTC.

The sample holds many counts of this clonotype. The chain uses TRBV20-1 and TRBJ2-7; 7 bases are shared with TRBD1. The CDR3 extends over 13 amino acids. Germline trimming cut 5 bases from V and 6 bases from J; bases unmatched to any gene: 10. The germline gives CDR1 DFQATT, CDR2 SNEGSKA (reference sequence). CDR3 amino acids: CSAADRAGGEQYF. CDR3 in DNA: TGCAGTGCTGCCGACAGGGCAGGGGGCGAGCAGTACTTC.

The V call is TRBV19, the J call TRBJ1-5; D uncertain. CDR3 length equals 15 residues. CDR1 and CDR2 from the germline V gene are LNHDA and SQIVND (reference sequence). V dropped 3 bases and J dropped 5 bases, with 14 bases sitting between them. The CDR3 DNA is TGTGCCAGTAGTATTGCGTCCGACGTTGATCAGCCCCAGCATTTT. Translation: CASSIASDVDQPQHF.

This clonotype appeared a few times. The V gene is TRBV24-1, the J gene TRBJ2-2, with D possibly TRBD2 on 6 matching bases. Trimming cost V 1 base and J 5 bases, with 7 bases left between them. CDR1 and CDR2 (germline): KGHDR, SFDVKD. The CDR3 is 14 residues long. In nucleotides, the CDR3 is TGTGCCACCAGTGATTTTGGGAGGACCGGGGAGCTGTTTTTT. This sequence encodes CATSDFGRTGELFF.

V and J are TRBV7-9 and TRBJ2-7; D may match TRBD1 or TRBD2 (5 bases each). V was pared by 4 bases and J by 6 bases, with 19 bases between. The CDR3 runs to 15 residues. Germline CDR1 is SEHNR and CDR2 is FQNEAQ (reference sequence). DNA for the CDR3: TGTGCCAGCAGCTCTTATCGGGACCGACCCTGCGAGCAGTACTTC. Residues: CASSSYRDRPCEQYF. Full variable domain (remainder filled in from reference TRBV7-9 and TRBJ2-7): DTGVSQNPRHKITKRGQNVTFRCDPISEHNRLYWYRQTLGQGPEFLTYFQNEAQLEKSRLLSDRFSAERPKGSFSTLEIQRTEQGDSAMYLCASSSYRDRPCEQYFGPGTRLTVT.

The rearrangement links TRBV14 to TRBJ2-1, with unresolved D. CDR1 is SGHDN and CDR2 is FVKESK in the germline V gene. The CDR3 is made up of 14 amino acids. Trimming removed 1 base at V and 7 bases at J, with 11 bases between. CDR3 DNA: TGTGCCAGCAGCCAAGTAGGGTTGGGGAATGAGCAGTTCTTC. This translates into CASSQVGLGNEQFF.

The CDR3 DNA follows: TGTGCCTGGAGCGTACGAGCTCTCCGGGACAGGTTCCCCAGAATGCGAGTTGAAAAACTGTTTTTT. The encoded protein is CAWSVRALRDRFPRMRVEKLFF. The chain links TRBV30 to TRBJ1-4; TRBD1 agrees at 8 bases. The CDR3 has 22 amino acids. The J segment lost 7 bases and the V segment lost 3 bases, leaving 31 bases of the junction unmatched. From germline, CDR1 is GTSNPN and CDR2 SVGIG (reference sequence).

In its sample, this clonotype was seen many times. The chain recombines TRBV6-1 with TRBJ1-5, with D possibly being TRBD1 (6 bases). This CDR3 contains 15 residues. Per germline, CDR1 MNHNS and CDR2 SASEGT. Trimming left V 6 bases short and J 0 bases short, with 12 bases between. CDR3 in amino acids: CASRRAGVSNQPQHF. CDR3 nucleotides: TGTGCCAGCAGACGAGCAGGGGTTAGCAATCAGCCCCAGCATTTT.

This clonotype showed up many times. The CDR3: CASSFVGAGLGYTF. For the CDR3, the DNA is TGTGCCAGCAGTTTTGTCGGCGCGGGGCTCGGCTACACCTTC. V and J are TRBV27 and TRBJ1-2; D is perhaps TRBD1 (5 bases). The CDR3 spans 14 residues. The germline V and J ends were trimmed by 3 bases and 8 bases, with 16 bases remaining between them. CDR1 MNHEY and CDR2 SMNVEV come from the germline V gene (reference sequence).

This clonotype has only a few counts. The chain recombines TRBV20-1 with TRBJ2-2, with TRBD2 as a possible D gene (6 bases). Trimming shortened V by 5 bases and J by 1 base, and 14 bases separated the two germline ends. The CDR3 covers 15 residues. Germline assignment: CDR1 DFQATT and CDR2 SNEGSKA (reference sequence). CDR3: CSAAPRRENTGELFF. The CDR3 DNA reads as TGCAGTGCTGCCCCCAGGCGGGAGAACACCGGGGAGCTGTTTTTT.

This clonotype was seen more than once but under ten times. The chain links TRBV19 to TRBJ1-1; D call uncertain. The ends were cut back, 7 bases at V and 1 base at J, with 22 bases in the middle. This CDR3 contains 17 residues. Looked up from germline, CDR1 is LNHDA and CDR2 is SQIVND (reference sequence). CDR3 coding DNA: TGTGCCAGTACCCCGGTCCCGGTGGCCCTCCAGAACACTGAAGCTTTCTTT. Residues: CASTPVPVALQNTEAFF. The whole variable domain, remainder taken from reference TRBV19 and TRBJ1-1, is DGGITQSPKYLFRKEGQNVTLSCEQNLNHDAMYWYRQDPGQGLRLIYYSQIVNDFQKGDIAEGYSVSREKKESFPLTVTSAQKNPTAFYLCASTPVPVALQNTEAFFGQGTRLTVV.

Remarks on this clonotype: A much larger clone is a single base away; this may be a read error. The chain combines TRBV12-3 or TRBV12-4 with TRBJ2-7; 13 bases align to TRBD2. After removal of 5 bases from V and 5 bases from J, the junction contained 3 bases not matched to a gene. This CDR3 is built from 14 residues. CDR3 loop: CASSLGLAGHEQYF. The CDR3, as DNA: TGTGCCAGCAGTCTGGGACTAGCGGGGCACGAGCAGTACTTC.

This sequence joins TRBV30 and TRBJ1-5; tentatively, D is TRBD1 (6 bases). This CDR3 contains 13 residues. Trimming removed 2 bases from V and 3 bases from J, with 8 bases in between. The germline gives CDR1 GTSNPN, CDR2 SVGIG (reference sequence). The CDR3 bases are TGTGCCTGGAGTCGACAGGTCAATCAGCCCCAGCATTTT. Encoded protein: CAWSRQVNQPQHF. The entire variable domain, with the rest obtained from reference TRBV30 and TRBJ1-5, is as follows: SQTIHQWPATLVQPVGSPLSLECTVEGTSNPNLYWYRQAAGRGLQLLFYSVGIGQISSEVPQNLSASRPQDRQFILSSKKLLLSDSGFYLCAWSRQVNQPQHFGDGTRLSIL.

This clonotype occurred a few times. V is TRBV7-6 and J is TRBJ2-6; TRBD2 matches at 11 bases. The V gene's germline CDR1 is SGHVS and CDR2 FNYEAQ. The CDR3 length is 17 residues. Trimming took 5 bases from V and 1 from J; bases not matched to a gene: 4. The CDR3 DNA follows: TGTGCCAGCAGCCTGCGACTAGCGGGATCTGGGGCCAACGTCCTGACTTTC. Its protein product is CASSLRLAGSGANVLTF.

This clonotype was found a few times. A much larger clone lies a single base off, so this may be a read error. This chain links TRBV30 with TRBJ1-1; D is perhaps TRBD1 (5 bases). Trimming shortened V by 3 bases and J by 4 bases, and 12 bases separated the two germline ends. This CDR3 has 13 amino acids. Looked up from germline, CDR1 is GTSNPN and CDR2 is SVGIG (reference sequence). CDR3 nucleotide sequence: TGTGCCTGGAGCAGCCTAAGGGGCACTGAAGCTTTCTTT. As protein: CAWSSLRGTEAFF. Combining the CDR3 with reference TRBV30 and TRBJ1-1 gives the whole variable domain SQTIHQWPATLVQPVGSPLSLECTVEGTSNPNLYWYRQAAGRGLQLLFYSVGIGQISSEVPQNLSASRPQDRQFILSSKKLLLSDSGFYLCAWSSLRGTEAFFGQGTRLTVV.

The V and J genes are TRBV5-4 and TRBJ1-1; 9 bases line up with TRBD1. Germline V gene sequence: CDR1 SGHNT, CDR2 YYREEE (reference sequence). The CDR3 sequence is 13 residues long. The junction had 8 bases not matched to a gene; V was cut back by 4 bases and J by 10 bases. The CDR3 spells CASSPDRGGRAFF. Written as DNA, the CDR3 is TGTGCCAGCAGCCCGGACAGGGGAGGAAGAGCTTTCTTT.

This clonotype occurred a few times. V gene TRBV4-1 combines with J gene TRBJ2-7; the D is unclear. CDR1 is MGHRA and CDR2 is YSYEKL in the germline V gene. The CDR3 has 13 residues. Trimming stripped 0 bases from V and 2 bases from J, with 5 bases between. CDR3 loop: CASSQDETYEQYF. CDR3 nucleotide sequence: TGCGCCAGCAGCCAAGACGAGACCTACGAGCAGTACTTC.

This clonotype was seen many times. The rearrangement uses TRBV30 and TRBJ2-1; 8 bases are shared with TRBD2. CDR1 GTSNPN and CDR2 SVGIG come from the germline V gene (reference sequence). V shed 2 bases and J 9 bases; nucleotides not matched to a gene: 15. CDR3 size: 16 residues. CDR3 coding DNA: TGTGCCTGGAGTACTGGCCGGGGACTAGAGGGGGTTGAGCAGTTCTTC. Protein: CAWSTGRGLEGVEQFF.

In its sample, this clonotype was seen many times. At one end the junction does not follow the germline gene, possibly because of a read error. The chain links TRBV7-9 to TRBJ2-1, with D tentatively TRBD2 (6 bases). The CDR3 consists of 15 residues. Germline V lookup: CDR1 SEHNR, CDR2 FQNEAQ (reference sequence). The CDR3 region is CASSIAVSSYNEQFF. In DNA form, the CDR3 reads TGTGCCAGCAGCATAGCGGTTAGCTCCTACAATGAGCAGTTCTTC.

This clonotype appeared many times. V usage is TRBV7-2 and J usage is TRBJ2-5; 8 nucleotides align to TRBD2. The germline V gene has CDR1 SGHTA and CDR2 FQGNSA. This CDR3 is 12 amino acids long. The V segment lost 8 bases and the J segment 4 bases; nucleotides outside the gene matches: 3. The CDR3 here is CASSAGGETQYF. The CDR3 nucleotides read TGTGCCAGCTCCGCGGGGGGAGAGACCCAGTACTTC.

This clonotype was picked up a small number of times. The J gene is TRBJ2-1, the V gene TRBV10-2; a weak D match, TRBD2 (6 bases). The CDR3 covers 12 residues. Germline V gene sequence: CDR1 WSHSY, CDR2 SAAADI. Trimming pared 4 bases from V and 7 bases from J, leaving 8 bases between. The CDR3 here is CASSGGVNEQFF. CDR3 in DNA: TGCGCCAGCAGTGGCGGGGTAAATGAGCAGTTCTTC.

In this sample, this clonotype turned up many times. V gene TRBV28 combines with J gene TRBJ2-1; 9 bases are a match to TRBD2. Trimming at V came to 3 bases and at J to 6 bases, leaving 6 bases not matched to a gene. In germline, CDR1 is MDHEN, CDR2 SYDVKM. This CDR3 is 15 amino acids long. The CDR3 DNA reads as TGTGCCAGCAGTTTTCGGCGGGAGGGCCCCAATGAGCAGTTCTTC. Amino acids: CASSFRREGPNEQFF.

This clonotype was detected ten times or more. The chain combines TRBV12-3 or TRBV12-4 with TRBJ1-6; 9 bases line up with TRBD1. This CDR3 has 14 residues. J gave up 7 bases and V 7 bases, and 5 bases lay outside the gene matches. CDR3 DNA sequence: TGTGCCAGCACCCGGACAGGGGAAAATTCACCCCTCCACTTT. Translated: CASTRTGENSPLHF.

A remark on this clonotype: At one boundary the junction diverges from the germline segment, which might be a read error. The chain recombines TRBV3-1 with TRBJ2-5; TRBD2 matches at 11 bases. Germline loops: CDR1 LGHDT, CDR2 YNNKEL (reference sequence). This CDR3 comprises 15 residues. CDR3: CASSTGTSGRSAQDF. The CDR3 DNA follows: TGTGCCAGCAGCACCGGGACTAGCGGTAGGTCGGCACAAGACTTC.